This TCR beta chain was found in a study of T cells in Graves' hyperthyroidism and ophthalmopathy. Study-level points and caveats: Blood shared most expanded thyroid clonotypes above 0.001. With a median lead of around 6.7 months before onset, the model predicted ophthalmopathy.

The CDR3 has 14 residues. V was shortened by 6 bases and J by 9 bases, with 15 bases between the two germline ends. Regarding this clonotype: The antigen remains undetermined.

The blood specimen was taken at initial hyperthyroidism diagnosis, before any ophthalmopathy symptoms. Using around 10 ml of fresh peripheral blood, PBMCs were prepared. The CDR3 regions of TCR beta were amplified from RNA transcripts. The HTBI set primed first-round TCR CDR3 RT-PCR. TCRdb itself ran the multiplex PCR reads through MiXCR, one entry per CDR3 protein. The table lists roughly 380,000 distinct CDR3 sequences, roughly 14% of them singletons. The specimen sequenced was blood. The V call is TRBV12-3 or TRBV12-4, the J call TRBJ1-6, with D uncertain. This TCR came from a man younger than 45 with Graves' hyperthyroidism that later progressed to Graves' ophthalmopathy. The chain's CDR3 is CASSSRGPISPLHF. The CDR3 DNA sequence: TGTGCCAGCAGCTCCAGAGGCCCAATTTCACCCCTCCACTTT.